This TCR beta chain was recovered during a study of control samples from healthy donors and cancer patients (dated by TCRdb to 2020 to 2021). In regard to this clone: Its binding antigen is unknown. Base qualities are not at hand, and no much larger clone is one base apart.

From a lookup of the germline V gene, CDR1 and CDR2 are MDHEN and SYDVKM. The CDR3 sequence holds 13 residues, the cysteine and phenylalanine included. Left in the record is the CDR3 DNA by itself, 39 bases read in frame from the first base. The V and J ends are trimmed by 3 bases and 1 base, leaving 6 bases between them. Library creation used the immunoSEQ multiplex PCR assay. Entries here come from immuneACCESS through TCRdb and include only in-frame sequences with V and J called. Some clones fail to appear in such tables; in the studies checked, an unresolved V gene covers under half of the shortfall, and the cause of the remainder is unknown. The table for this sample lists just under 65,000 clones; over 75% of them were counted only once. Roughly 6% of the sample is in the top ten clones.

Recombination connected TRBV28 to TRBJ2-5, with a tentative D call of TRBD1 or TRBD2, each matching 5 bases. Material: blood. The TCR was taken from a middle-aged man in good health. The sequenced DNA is TGTGCCAGCAGTTTGGGGACCCAAGAGACCCAGTACTTC. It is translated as CASSLGTQETQYF.